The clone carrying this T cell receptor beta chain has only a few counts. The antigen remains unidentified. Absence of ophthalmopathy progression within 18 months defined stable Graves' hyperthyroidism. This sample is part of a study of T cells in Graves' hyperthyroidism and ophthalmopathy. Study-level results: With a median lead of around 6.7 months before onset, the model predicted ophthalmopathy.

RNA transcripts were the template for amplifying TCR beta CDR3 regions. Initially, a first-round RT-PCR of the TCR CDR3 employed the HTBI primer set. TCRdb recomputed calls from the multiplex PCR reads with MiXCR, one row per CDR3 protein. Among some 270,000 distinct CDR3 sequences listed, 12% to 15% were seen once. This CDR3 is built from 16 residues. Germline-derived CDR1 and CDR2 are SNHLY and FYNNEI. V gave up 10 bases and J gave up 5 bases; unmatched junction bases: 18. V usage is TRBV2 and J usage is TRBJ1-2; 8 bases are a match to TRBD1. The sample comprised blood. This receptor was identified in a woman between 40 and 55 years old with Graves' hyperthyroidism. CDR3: CATSGQGIRAGYGYTF. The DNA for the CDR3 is TGTGCCACCTCCGGACAGGGTATTCGTGCAGGGTATGGCTACACCTTC.